Detailed here is one T cell receptor beta chain. Unmatched junction bases numbered 7, after V lost 6 bases and J lost 10 bases. CDR1 is MNHEY, CDR2 SVGAGI, per germline. CDR3 length equals 14 residues. The assay was immunoSEQ multiplex PCR, and TCRdb's table has in-frame clones only and misses some. The sample has roughly 150,000 clones, about 91% seen once; the top ten hold 10% to 15%. The data were obtained in a study of radiation and T cells in renal cell carcinoma. The time point was: blood 2 weeks post-SBRT. Indicated treatment: 15 Gy SBRT to primary tumor, nephrectomy 4 weeks later. Radiation-treated patients gave blood at baseline, week 2 and week 4.

This TCR came from a woman aged 50 to 60 with renal cell carcinoma. The sample was blood, taken from a patient whose treatment included radiotherapy and nephrectomy. The V call is TRBV6-5, the J call TRBJ2-1; 12 bases match TRBD1. CDR3 protein: CASRPGTGGVEQFF. Written as DNA, the CDR3 is TGTGCCAGCAGACCCGGGACAGGGGGCGTAGAGCAGTTCTTC.